The present T cell receptor beta chain was sequenced within a study of chemoradiotherapy in HPV16-positive cancers. Overall study: A couple of HPV16-positive patients' cells yielded candidate HPV-specific clones and common motifs.

General observations from the study: During treatment, candidate HPV-specific clones and E7-related motifs expanded in tumor. HPV-specific T cells were functionally defined from only a couple of HPV16-positive patients. For HPV16-positive patients, expanding HPV-responsive T cells associated with longer recurrence-free survival.

Using immunoSEQ multiplex PCR, the repertoire was profiled, and TCRdb retains in-frame clones only, with some absent. Seen here are thousands of clones, about nine tenths observed once, and the top ten hold approximately 4.2%. As concerns this clone: The antigen is undetermined.

The clonotype originates from a human donor with HPV-associated anogenital cancer. The material sequenced was tumor tissue, taken from a patient who underwent chemoradiotherapy.

The CDR3 sequence: CASSRAGSYNEQFF. The CDR3 bases are TGTGCCAGCAGCCGAGCGGGCTCCTACAATGAGCAGTTCTTC. The V call is TRBV7-9, the J call TRBJ2-1; possibly TRBD2 for D (6 bases). The CDR3 contains 14 residues. Germline lookup yields CDR1 SEHNR and CDR2 FQNEAQ (reference sequence). V gave up 5 bases and J gave up 0 bases, with 8 bases separating them.